This is a list of T cell receptor beta chains from one sample in a study of shared clonotypes between healthy human individuals. Measured with immunoSEQ multiplex PCR; TCRdb has only the in-frame clones, and not every one. The sample includes more than 550,000 clones, roughly nine tenths seen only once; the top ten take about 24%. The material sequenced was naive CD8+ T cells sorted from blood. The receptors stem from a man in his thirties or forties in good health. CDR3s include the opening cysteine and the closing phenylalanine or tryptophan.

v_gene	j_gene	CDR3aa
TRBV30	TRBJ1-5	CAWSAGQGNQPQHF
TRBV13	TRBJ2-5	CASSLEGTGSPYQETQYF
TRBV5-5	TRBJ2-2	CASSISGAKVFF
TRBV27	TRBJ1-2	CASSLEGGAIYGYTF
TRBV29-1	TRBJ1-1	CLVWAMNTEAFF
TRBV19	TRBJ1-3	CASSTPNRELNTIYF
TRBV10-3	TRBJ1-2	CAIDDSGYGYTF
TRBV28	TRBJ2-7	CASSPPTSKKTLSSYEQYF
TRBV29-1	TRBJ2-1	CSVEDNRETNNEQFF
TRBV29-1	TRBJ2-1	CSAVGLPGQVHNEQFF
TRBV7-6	TRBJ2-7	CASSGSTYEQYF
TRBV30	TRBJ2-1	CAWSVPSTSSYNEQFF
TRBV5-6	TRBJ2-1	CASSLGQPAYNEQFF
TRBV28	TRBJ2-7	CASTSRGEGENSYEQYF
TRBV7-9	TRBJ1-1	CASSLAQGMNTEAFF
TRBV11-2	TRBJ2-5	CASSLELAGGETQYF
TRBV4-1	TRBJ2-7	CASSEGPSGTMDEQYF
TRBV7-9	TRBJ1-5	CASSQDLSIGPNQPQHF
TRBV30	TRBJ1-2	CAWSELYGYTF
TRBV5-1	TRBJ2-7	CASSPNPPDGHYEQYF
TRBV25-1	TRBJ2-5	CASSFPTGESQETQYF
TRBV19	TRBJ1-5	CASTLPGIGNQPQHF
TRBV28	TRBJ1-4	CASSYYQGKTNEKLFF
TRBV6-5	TRBJ2-7	CASSYSTDSYEQYF
TRBV19	TRBJ1-4	CASSPPGRGTNEKLFF
TRBV18	TRBJ2-5	CASSPSRETQYF
TRBV9	TRBJ1-4	CASSVGRASEKLFF
TRBV21-1	TRBJ1-4	CASNRGGNEKLFF
TRBV7-9	TRBJ2-1	CASRGGRDEQFF
TRBV7-2	TRBJ2-3	CASSHYRGATDTQYF
TRBV5-1	TRBJ2-1	CASSLRLAGTYNEQFF
TRBV6-5	TRBJ2-1	CASSSLYSYNEQFF
TRBV7-6	TRBJ2-5	CASSLGAGQGGTQYF
TRBV4-3	TRBJ2-3	CASSQVLAGPQYF
TRBV7-9	TRBJ2-1	CASSAGQRFNNEQFF
TRBV19	TRBJ2-1	CASSIGLAGVHEQFF
TRBV2	TRBJ2-7	CAFRDGAYEQYF
TRBV7-9	TRBJ2-7	CASSPTTGTSGSYEQYF
TRBV7-5	TRBJ2-1	CVRSTSGDSPYKQFF
TRBV28	TRBJ1-2	CASSQDRASPYGYTF
TRBV2	TRBJ1-4	CASSPGPAGWTNEKLFF
TRBV7-9	TRBJ2-1	CASSTRASGSYNEQFF
TRBV6-6	TRBJ1-1	CASSWDGKNTEAFF
TRBV29-1	TRBJ2-1	CSVDGRVSYSYNEQFF
TRBV11-2	TRBJ2-5	CASRSTSGEGKETQYF
TRBV7-9	TRBJ2-1	CASSAQGNEQFF
TRBV11-2	TRBJ2-7	CASSPATDRGYEQYF
TRBV2	TRBJ1-2	CASSGDLRYTF
TRBV29-1	TRBJ1-5	CSVEDGIQPQHF
TRBV11-2	TRBJ1-2	CASSNPGTDYGYTF
TRBV27	TRBJ2-7	CASSLFEGDYEQYF
TRBV15	TRBJ2-1	CATSFPGLAGHNEQFF
TRBV6-1	TRBJ2-7	CASSATRGAGGGYEQYF
TRBV6-6	TRBJ2-7	CASSSPLAGGYEQYF
TRBV29-1	TRBJ2-5	CSVEGLRETQYF
TRBV6-5	TRBJ2-7	CASRPLAGAGEQYF
TRBV29-1	TRBJ1-1	CSGGGGLNTEAFF
TRBV7-2	TRBJ2-3	CASSSSGLAGGTDTQYF
TRBV2	TRBJ1-1	CAPRDRLNTEAFF